Below, 7 T cell receptor beta chains from the same sample are listed, as sequenced in a study of naive and memory T cell subsets. Two oligonucleotides, mixed equimolar, formed the beta constant-region primer covering TRBC1 and TRBC2. Using its own MiXCR run on the UMI-ligation and nested PCR reads, TCRdb lists one record per CDR3 protein. The sample has approximately 82,000 distinct CDR3 sequences; 6% to 7.5% are singletons. What was sequenced was central memory CD4+ T cells from blood. The receptors originated from a human donor in good health.

In its sample, this clonotype was seen many times. This chain uses TRBV12-3 or TRBV12-4 with TRBJ1-5, with TRBD1 identical over 8 bases. Unmatched junction bases numbered 6, after V lost 4 bases and J lost 4 bases. This CDR3 region has 15 residues. The CDR3: CASSSTDRANQPQHF. The CDR3 DNA is TGTGCCAGCAGTTCTACGGACAGGGCAAATCAGCCCCAGCATTTT.

This clonotype was observed at least ten times. V gene TRBV19 combines with J gene TRBJ2-7, with 7 bases lining up with TRBD2. V was pared by 8 bases and J by 3 bases, with 25 bases of the junction left unmatched. This CDR3 region has 19 residues. Germline assignment: CDR1 LNHDA and CDR2 SQIVND (reference sequence). The CDR3 nucleotides read TGTGCCAGTGAACCGGGACGGCGGCGCTTAGCGGGTTCCCGCTACGAGCAGTACTTC. It yields the protein CASEPGRRRLAGSRYEQYF.

This clonotype showed up many times. The chain carries TRBV30 and TRBJ2-7; D not resolved. The CDR3 totals 13 residues. Germline lookup yields CDR1 GTSNPN and CDR2 SVGIG (reference sequence). V gave up 2 bases and J gave up 6 bases, with 14 bases separating them. CDR3 sequence (DNA): TGTGCCTGGAGTACCCCGGTAGCTCCCGAGCAGTACTTC. Protein: CAWSTPVAPEQYF.

This clonotype was detected only a few times. The chain recombines TRBV5-1 with TRBJ1-4, with 8 nucleotides matching TRBD1. This CDR3 region has 14 residues. Germline CDR1 and CDR2: SGHRS and YFSETQ. Trimming removed 4 bases from V and 8 bases from J; junction bases left unmatched: 7. The CDR3 nucleotides read TGCGCCAGCAGCGGCAGGGGGCGGGAGGAAAAACTGTTTTTT. Its protein is CASSGRGREEKLFF.

At least ten counts were recorded for this clonotype. This chain links TRBV20-1 with TRBJ1-5, with a weak D call TRBD1 (6 bases). The CDR3 covers 13 residues. With 6 bases removed from V and 5 bases from J, the gap between germline ends came to 14 bases. The germline V gene encodes CDR1 DFQATT and CDR2 SNEGSKA (reference sequence). The CDR3 sequence: CSAQSRQDQPQHF. The CDR3 coding sequence is TGCAGTGCCCAGAGTCGACAGGATCAGCCCCAGCATTTT.

In this sample, this clonotype turned up many times. The chain recombines TRBV6-2 or TRBV6-3 with TRBJ1-5, with D perhaps TRBD1 (6 bases). V was cut by 6 bases and J by 4 bases, with 13 bases left in between. The CDR3 has 14 residues. Germline-derived CDR1 and CDR2 are MNHEY and SVGEGT. Here the CDR3 DNA reads TGTGCCAGCAGCCCAACAGGGCCTAATCAGCCCCAGCATTTT. Translated, it gives CASSPTGPNQPQHF.

V and J are TRBV3-1 and TRBJ1-1; tentative D call: TRBD1 (6 bases). This CDR3 region has 15 residues. Trimming removed 3 bases at V and 0 bases at J, with 11 bases between. Germline V gives CDR1 LGHDT, CDR2 YNNKEL (reference sequence). The DNA of the CDR3 is TGTGCCAGCAGCCAGGGGGGGGCGGTGAACACTGAAGCTTTCTTT. This sequence encodes CASSQGGAVNTEAFF.